The T cell receptor (beta chain) described here comes from a study of radiation and T cells in renal cell carcinoma (dated by TCRdb to 2020 to 2022). Some background on the complete study: The samples were obtained from a clinical trial, where primary renal cell carcinomas were treated with 15 Gy stereotactic body radiation therapy and then removed by nephrectomy 4 weeks afterward. In total, approximately 53 samples underwent TCR beta sequencing: around 25 tumors plus 27 peripheral blood samples. Across all 50 or so samples, 4,016,671 unique CDR3 nucleotide sequences, encoding 2,658,974 unique CDR3 amino acid sequences, were identified. General conclusions and limits of the study: Blood repertoire dynamics were not followed beyond 4 weeks after treatment. In blood, the top tumor clonotypes increased between baseline and 2 weeks post-radiation and then shrank by 4 weeks, which suggests that tumor-resident clones expanded only transiently. Because pretreatment tumor biopsies were not available, the study could not determine whether clonotypes were already present within the tumor at baseline. Effects of radiation dose or scheduling on the TCR repertoire could not be addressed with the single-armed trial design.

Turning to this clone: Its antigen is not yet known. Per-base qualities were not stored, and no clone one base away is much larger.

The time point label for this specimen denotes: blood 2 weeks post-SBRT. Taken with the paper, the label for treatment or condition translates to: 15 Gy SBRT to primary tumor, nephrectomy 4 weeks later. To follow tumor-enriched clonotypes, serial peripheral blood was collected from radiation-treated patients at baseline and at 2 weeks and 4 weeks after SBRT. Every patient's renal cell carcinoma showed clear cell pathology. Genomic DNA for TCR sequencing was prepared using the QIAamp DNA Blood Mini Kit (Qiagen). The analyses included only samples that passed all quality control checks. The CDR3 numbers 15 residues from cysteine through phenylalanine. The only DNA kept is the CDR3, 45 bases in frame from the first base. Trimming costs V 3 bases and J 8 bases, and their ends lie 19 bases apart. CDR1 and CDR2 are read off the germline V gene as KGHSH and LQKENI. The immunoSEQ kit was used, according to the manufacturer's recommendations, to generate TCR beta libraries from genomic DNA. Library preparation used a first multiplex PCR with proprietary primers, then a second PCR adding unique barcodes, with bead cleanups after each round. Each sample batch included a kit-provided positive control reaction and a negative control reaction. The final libraries underwent checking on an Agilent 4200 TapeStation D1000 ScreenTape, volumetric pooling, and quantification by qPCR. An Illumina NextSeq500 fitted with a MidOutput 150-cycle cartridge performed the sequencing, running 156 Read1 cycles and 15 Index1 cycles with the kit's custom primers. The pooled library was loaded at 0.95 to 1 pM with roughly 19% PhiX control spiked in. On the authors' methods: Vendor-processed data were analyzed in R, with a clonotype defined as all T cells sharing the same CDR3 nucleotide sequence. In the clone abundance analyses, frequencies were normalized to the 10,000 most abundant clones in each sample. Public T cell clones, which averaged fewer than five per sample, were excluded before analysis. A difference in abundance of at least 32-fold between compartments was used to define tumor-enriched and baseline blood-enriched clonotypes. A beta-binomial differential abundance model was applied to find clonotypes that expanded or contracted between blood time points. Similarity between tumor and blood repertoires was quantified using the Baroni-Urbani and Buser coefficient, and groups were compared with two-tailed Wilcoxon tests in R. Here the immuneACCESS table is served through TCRdb, limited to in-frame sequences with V and J called. Missing clones are a known gap in these copies; in checked studies unresolved V genes cover under half, and the rest lacks a known reason. V, J and clone size are those of that table, while D and trimming were read from the DNA. Across this sample there are roughly 140,000 clones, with roughly 90% seen only once. The biggest ten clones account for 10% to 15% of the sample.

This TCR was recovered from a woman aged 45-65 years with renal cell carcinoma. The chain uses TRBV18 and TRBJ1-1, with the D gene too uncertain to name. Specimen: blood, collected from a patient whose treatment included radiotherapy and nephrectomy. CDR3 region: CASSPPSTRLLEAFF. The DNA is as follows: TGTGCCAGCTCACCCCCCTCGACTCGACTTCTGGAAGCTTTCTTT.